Presented here are 17 T cell receptor beta chains from one specimen sequenced in a study of vaccination and CD4 T cells after COVID-19 (dated by TCRdb to the early 2020s). Reading the label with the study, this specimen's treatment or condition is: approximately nine-day PBMC culture with coronavirus spike peptide pools or control peptides (ViraFEST assay). Which antigens these TCRs recognize remains unknown. The library relied on PCR. Sequencing relied on an Illumina iSeq 100. TCR sequencing of DNA from cultured CD4+ T cells used the Oncomine TCR Beta short-read assay at the Johns Hopkins FTIC core. TCRdb handled the public reads itself, with Q25 trimming in fastp and clone calling in MiXCR, and kept productive beta chains. Under each unique CDR3 protein, matching rows form one entry showing the most common genes and DNA. For this sample the table gives some 16,000 distinct CDR3 sequences, of which 36% were detected only once. The ten largest clones add up to approximately 25% of the sample.

The sequencing used CD4+ T cells from blood, cultured in vitro, collected before SARS-CoV-2 vaccination. The receptors here all came from a human donor who received a COVID-19 vaccine.

The chain links TRBV12-3 or TRBV12-4 to TRBJ1-1; no definite D call. The CDR3 is made up of 15 amino acids. Trimming stripped 7 bases from V and 0 bases from J, with 15 bases between. The CDR3: CASTRRVGVNTEAFF. The CDR3 nucleotides read TGTGCCAGCACCAGACGGGTGGGAGTGAACACTGAAGCTTTCTTT.

The chain employs TRBV28 and TRBJ1-4; D is uncertain. CDR1 is MDHEN and CDR2 is SYDVKM in the germline V gene. V lost 3 bases and J lost 4, with 9 bases in between. The length of the CDR3 is 14 residues. CDR3 nucleotide sequence: TGTGCCAGCAGTTTTAACAGCTATAATGAAAAACTGTTTTTT. Protein: CASSFNSYNEKLFF.

V usage is TRBV6-1 and J usage is TRBJ1-6; D may be TRBD1 (5 bases). Trimming took off 6 bases at V and 2 bases at J, with 17 bases between the two ends. This CDR3 has 17 residues. Germline CDR1 and CDR2: MNHNS and SASEGT. CDR3 amino acids: CASSGFRGATYNSPLHF. CDR3 sequence (DNA): TGTGCCAGCAGCGGGTTTAGGGGTGCCACCTATAATTCACCCCTCCACTTT.

V gene TRBV15 combines with J gene TRBJ1-4; 11 bases fit TRBD1. The germline V gene encodes CDR1 LNHNV and CDR2 YYDKDF (reference sequence). J was trimmed by 2 bases and V by 4 bases; bases with no gene match: 15. The CDR3 covers 20 residues. The DNA of the CDR3 is TGTGCCACCAGCAAACTTGTGTTAGGGACAGGGGGTCTCACTAATGAAAAACTGTTTTTT. Translating gives CATSKLVLGTGGLTNEKLFF.

J is TRBJ2-7 and V is TRBV24-1, with 9 bases lining up with TRBD1. This CDR3 spans 13 amino acids. With 3 bases clipped from V and 12 bases from J, the junction kept 8 bases outside the gene matches. Germline lookup yields CDR1 KGHDR and CDR2 SFDVKD. The CDR3 DNA sequence: TGTGCCACCAGTGATCAACCGGGACAGGGTGCGTACTTC. It specifies CATSDQPGQGAYF.

V usage is TRBV19 and J usage is TRBJ1-6; D is ambiguous. Germline loops: CDR1 LNHDA, CDR2 SQIVND (reference sequence). This CDR3 has 14 residues. V was cut by 1 base and J by 7 bases, with 8 bases left in between. CDR3 loop: CASSIGTPNSPLHF. CDR3 DNA sequence: TGTGCCAGTAGTATAGGTACACCAAATTCACCCCTCCACTTT.

The chain combines TRBV20-1 with TRBJ1-2; D perhaps matches TRBD1 (6 bases). The CDR3 is 13 residues long. Germline-derived CDR1 and CDR2 are DFQATT and SNEGSKA (reference sequence). V was pared by 4 bases and J by 2 bases, with 11 bases between. CDR3 residues: CSAIRTANYGYTF. The DNA for the CDR3 is TGCAGTGCTATAAGGACAGCGAACTATGGCTACACCTTC.

In this sample, this clonotype turned up a few times. This chain connects TRBV12-3 or TRBV12-4 to TRBJ2-1; the D is unclear. Trimming removed 5 bases from V and 9 bases from J, with 14 bases in between. CDR3 length equals 13 residues. The CDR3 coding sequence is TGTGCCAGCAGTCCCGAAGCTATGGGTGAGCAGTTCTTC. Protein: CASSPEAMGEQFF.

The chain joins TRBV11-2 to TRBJ2-7; 7 positions match TRBD1. V lost 5 bases and J lost 2; bases outside the gene matches: 3. From germline, CDR1 is SGHAT and CDR2 FQNNGV. The CDR3 sequence is 13 residues long. The CDR3 here is CASSPGQPYEQYF. CDR3 DNA: TGTGCCAGCAGCCCGGGACAGCCCTACGAGCAGTACTTC.

The sample holds a few counts of this clonotype. The chain links TRBV30 to TRBJ1-2; D gene ambiguous. The CDR3 covers 14 residues. Germline V gene data show CDR1 as GTSNPN and CDR2 as SVGIG (reference sequence). Trimming took off 5 bases at V and 0 bases at J, with 13 bases between the two ends. The CDR3 loop reads CAWYQLGTNYGYTF. As DNA, the CDR3 is TGTGCCTGGTACCAGTTGGGCACTAACTATGGCTACACCTTC.

The rearrangement links TRBV20-1 to TRBJ2-5; 10 nucleotides agree with TRBD2. The trim removed 6 bases at V and 6 bases at J, leaving 4 bases unmatched. Germline V gene sequence: CDR1 DFQATT, CDR2 SNEGSKA (reference sequence). The CDR3 runs 12 residues. CDR3 amino acids: CSAAGGRKTQYF. CDR3 nucleotide sequence: TGCAGTGCAGCGGGGGGGCGGAAGACCCAGTACTTC.

This clonotype was counted only a few times. The J gene is TRBJ2-1, the V gene TRBV7-8, with D possibly being TRBD1 (5 bases). Germline V CDR1 and CDR2: SGHVS, FQNEAQ. The CDR3 spans 12 residues. V lost 6 bases and J 10 bases, leaving 13 bases between the germline ends. CDR3 amino acids: CASSQRGWEQFF. In DNA form, the CDR3 reads TGTGCCAGCAGTCAAAGGGGCTGGGAGCAGTTCTTC.

This clonotype was picked up a small number of times. The chain carries TRBV6-1 and TRBJ2-2, with 12 bases that match TRBD2. The V gene end was trimmed by 4 bases and the J gene end by 5 bases; junction bases not matched to a gene: 5. CDR3 length equals 16 residues. Germline V lookup: CDR1 MNHNS, CDR2 SASEGT. The CDR3 region has the DNA TGTGCCAGCAGTGGAAGGCTAGCGGGGGGGACCGGGGAGCTGTTTTTT. Encoded protein: CASSGRLAGGTGELFF.

In this sample, this clonotype turned up a few times. This chain connects TRBV20-1 to TRBJ1-6; D ambiguous. The CDR3 totals 15 residues. The germline CDR1 and CDR2 sequences are DFQATT and SNEGSKA (reference sequence). V lost 0 bases and J 3 bases, leaving 9 bases between the germline ends. CDR3 sequence (DNA): TGCAGTGCTAGAGATTTAACAGACTATAATTCACCCCTCCACTTT. This codes for CSARDLTDYNSPLHF.

This clonotype was observed once. V gene TRBV19 combines with J gene TRBJ1-5; possible D gene TRBD1, 5 bases. The V gene's germline CDR1 is LNHDA and CDR2 SQIVND (reference sequence). This CDR3 is built from 16 residues. V was shortened by 6 bases and J by 6 bases, with 21 bases between the two germline ends. CDR3 sequence: CASSLNPGPGGQPQHF. The CDR3 nucleotides read TGTGCCAGTAGCCTCAATCCGGGCCCTGGGGGTCAGCCCCAGCATTTT.

Only a few counts were recorded for this clonotype. The chain links TRBV27 to TRBJ2-7, with 9 bases matching TRBD1. J was trimmed by 3 bases and V by 4 bases; bases with no gene match: 1. The CDR3 runs to 13 residues. Germline V gene data show CDR1 as MNHEY and CDR2 as SMNVEV (reference sequence). CDR3 sequence: CASSSTGGYEQYF. The CDR3 DNA reads TGTGCCAGCAGTTCGACAGGGGGCTACGAGCAGTACTTC.

The genes are TRBV20-1 and TRBJ2-7; 7 bases fit TRBD1. Trimming took 6 bases from V and 6 from J; bases not matched to a gene: 11. The CDR3 has 13 residues. Germline V CDR1 and CDR2: DFQATT, SNEGSKA (reference sequence). The CDR3 DNA reads TGCAGTGCAATCTACAGGGGATCAGGCGAGCAGTACTTC. Translated, it gives CSAIYRGSGEQYF.